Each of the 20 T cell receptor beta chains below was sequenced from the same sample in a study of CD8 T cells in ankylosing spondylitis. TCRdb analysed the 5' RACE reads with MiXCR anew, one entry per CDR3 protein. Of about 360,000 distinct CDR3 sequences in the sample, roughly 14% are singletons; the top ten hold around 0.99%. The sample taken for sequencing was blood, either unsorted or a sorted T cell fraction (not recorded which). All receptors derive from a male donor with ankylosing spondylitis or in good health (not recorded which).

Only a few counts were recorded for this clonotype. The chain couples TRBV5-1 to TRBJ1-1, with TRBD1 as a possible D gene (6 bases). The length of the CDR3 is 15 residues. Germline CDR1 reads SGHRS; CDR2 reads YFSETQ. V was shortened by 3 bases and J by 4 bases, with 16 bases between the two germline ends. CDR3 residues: CASSSRIDRPTEAFF. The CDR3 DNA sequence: TGCGCCAGCAGCTCGAGGATTGACAGGCCCACTGAAGCTTTCTTT.

The CDR3 region is CASSLPSGGYTEAFF. CDR3 bases: TGTGCCAGCAGCTTACCCTCCGGGGGGTACACTGAAGCTTTCTTT. The chain couples TRBV11-2 to TRBJ1-1, with a possible D match to TRBD1 (5 bases). Between the trimmed V and J ends, which lost 2 bases and 3 bases, there was a span of 13 bases. The CDR3 contains 15 residues. Germline CDR1 SGHAT, CDR2 FQNNGV.

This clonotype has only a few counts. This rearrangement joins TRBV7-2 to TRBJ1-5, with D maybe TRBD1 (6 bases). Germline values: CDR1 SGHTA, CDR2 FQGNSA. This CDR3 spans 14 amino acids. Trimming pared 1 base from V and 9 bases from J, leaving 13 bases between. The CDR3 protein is CASSLDRALGPQHF. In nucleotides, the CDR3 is TGTGCCAGCAGCTTAGACAGGGCCTTGGGGCCCCAGCATTTT.

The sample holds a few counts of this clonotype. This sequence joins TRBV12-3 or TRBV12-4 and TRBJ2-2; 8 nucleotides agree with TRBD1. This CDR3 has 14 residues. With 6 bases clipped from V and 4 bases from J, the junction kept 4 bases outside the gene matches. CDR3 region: CASRRDRSTGELFF. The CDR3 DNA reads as TGTGCCAGCAGACGGGACAGGTCCACCGGGGAGCTGTTTTTT.

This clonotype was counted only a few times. The CDR3 coding sequence is TGCGCCAGCAGCGGCTTGCAGACTAGCGGCCACGAGCAGTACTTC. Its translation is CASSGLQTSGHEQYF. The chain has TRBV5-1 and TRBJ2-7; 9 positions match TRBD2. Germline V CDR1 and CDR2: SGHRS, YFSETQ. V gave up 4 bases and J gave up 5 bases; unmatched junction bases: 10. CDR3 size: 15 residues. The full variable domain, with the rest looked up from reference TRBV5-1 and TRBJ2-7, is KAGVTQTPRYLIKTRGQQVTLSCSPISGHRSVSWYQQTPGQGLQFLFEYFSETQRNKGNFPGRFSGRQFSNSRSEMNVSTLELGDSALYLCASSGLQTSGHEQYFGPGTRLTVT.

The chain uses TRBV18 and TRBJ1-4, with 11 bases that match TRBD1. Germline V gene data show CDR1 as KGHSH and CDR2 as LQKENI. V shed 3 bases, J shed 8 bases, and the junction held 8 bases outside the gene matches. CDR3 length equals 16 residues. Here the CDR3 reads CASSPERTGGGEKLFF. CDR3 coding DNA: TGTGCCAGCTCACCCGAAAGGACAGGGGGCGGAGAAAAACTGTTTTTT.

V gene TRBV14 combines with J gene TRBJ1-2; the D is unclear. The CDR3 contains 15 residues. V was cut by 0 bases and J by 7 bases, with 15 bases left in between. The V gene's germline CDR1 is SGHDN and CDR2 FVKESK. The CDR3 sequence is CASSQEIRAASGYTF. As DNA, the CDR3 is TGTGCCAGCAGCCAAGAAATTAGGGCCGCCTCTGGCTACACCTTC.

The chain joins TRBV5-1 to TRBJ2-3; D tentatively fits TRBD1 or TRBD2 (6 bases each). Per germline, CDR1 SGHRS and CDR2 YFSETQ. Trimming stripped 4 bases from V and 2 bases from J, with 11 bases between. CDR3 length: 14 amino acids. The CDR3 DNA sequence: TGCGCCAGCAGCAAGGGGGGCTCCACAGATACGCAGTATTTT. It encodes CASSKGGSTDTQYF.

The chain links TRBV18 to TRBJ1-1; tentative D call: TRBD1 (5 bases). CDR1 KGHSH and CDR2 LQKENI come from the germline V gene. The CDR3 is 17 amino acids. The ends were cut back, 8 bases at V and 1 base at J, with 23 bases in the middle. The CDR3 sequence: CASTYSLGTSKNTEAFF. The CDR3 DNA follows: TGTGCCAGCACTTATAGCCTTGGGACCTCCAAGAACACTGAAGCTTTCTTT.

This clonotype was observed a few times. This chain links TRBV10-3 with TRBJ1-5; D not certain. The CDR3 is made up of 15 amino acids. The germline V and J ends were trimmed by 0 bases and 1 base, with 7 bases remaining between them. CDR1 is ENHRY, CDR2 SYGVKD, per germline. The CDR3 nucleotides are TGTGCCATCAGTGAGTCCGGTGGAAGCAATCAGCCCCAGCATTTT. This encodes CAISESGGSNQPQHF.

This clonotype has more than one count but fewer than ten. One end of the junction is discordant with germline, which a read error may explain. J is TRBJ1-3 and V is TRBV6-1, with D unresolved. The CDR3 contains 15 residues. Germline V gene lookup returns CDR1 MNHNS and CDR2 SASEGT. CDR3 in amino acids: CASSLSATSGNTTYF. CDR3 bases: TGTGCCAGCAGTCTCTCTGCGACCTCTGGAAACACCACATATTTT.

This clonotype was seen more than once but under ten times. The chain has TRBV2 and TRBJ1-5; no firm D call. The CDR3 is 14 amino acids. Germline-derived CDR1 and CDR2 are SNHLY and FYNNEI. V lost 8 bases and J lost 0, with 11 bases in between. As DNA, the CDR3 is TGTGCCAGCTGGTCGGGGTATAGCAATCAGCCCCAGCATTTT. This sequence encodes CASWSGYSNQPQHF.

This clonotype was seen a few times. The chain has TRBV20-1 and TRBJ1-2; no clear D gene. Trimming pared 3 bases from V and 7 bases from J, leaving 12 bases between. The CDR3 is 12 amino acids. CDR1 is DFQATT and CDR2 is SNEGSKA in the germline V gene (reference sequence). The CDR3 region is CSASRREAGYTF. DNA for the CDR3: TGCAGTGCTAGTAGGCGGGAAGCTGGCTACACCTTC.

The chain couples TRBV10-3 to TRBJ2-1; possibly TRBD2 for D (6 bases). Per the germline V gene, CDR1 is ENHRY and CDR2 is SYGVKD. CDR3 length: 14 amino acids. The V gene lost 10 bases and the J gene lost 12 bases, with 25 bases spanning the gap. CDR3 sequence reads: CATLEEGQGRTQFF. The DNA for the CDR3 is TGTGCCACGCTAGAGGAGGGTCAAGGGAGGACGCAGTTCTTC.

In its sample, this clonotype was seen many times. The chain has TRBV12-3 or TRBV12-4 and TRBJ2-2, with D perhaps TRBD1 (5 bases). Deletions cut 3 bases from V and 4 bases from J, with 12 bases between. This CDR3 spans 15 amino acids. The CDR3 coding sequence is TGTGCCAGCAGTTTTAGGCAGGGTAGCACCGGGGAGCTGTTTTTT. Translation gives CASSFRQGSTGELFF.

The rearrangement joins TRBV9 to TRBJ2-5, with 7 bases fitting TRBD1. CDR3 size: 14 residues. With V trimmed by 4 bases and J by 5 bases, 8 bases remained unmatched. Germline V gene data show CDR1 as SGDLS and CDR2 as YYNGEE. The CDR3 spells CASSIRTGRETQYF. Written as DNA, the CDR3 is TGTGCCAGCAGCATTCGGACAGGCCGGGAGACCCAGTACTTC.

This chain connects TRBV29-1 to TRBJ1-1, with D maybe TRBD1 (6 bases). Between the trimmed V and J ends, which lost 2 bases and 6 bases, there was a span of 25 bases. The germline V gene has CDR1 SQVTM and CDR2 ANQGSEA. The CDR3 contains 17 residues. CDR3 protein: CSVETGRGKGVESEAFF. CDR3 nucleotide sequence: TGCAGCGTTGAAACGGGCCGGGGAAAGGGGGTAGAGTCTGAAGCTTTCTTT.

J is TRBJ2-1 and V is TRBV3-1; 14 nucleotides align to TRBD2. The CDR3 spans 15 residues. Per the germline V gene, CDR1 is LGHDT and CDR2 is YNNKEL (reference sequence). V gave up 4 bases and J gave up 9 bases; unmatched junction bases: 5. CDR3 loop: CASSPSTSGRGEQFF. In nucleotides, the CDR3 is TGTGCCAGCAGCCCCTCGACTAGCGGGAGGGGTGAGCAGTTCTTC.

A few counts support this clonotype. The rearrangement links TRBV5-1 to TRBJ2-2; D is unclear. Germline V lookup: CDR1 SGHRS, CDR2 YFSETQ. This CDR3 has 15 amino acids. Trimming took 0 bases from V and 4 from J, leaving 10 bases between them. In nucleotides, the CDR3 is TGCGCCAGCAGCTTGGCTATATTCGGCACCGGGGAGCTGTTTTTT. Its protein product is CASSLAIFGTGELFF.

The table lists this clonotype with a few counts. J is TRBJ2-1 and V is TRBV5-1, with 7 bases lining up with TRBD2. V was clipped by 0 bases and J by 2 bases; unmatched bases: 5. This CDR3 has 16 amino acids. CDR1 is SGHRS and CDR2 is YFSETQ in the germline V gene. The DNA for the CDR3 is TGCGCCAGCAGCTTGGCCGCGGGGGTTACCTACAATGAGCAGTTCTTC. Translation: CASSLAAGVTYNEQFF.